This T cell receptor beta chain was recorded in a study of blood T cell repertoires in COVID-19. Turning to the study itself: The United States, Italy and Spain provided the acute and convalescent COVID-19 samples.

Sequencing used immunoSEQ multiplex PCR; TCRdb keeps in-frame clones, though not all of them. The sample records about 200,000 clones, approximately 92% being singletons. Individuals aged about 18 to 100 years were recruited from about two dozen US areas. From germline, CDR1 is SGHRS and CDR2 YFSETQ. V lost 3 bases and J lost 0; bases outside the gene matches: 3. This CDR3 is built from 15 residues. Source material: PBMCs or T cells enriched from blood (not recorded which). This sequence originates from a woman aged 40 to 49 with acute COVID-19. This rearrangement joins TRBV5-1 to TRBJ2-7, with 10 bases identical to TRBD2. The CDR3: CASSWGTSVSYEQYF. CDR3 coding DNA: TGCGCCAGCAGCTGGGGGACTAGCGTCTCCTACGAGCAGTACTTC.